The 5 T cell receptor beta chains presented below share a single source sample, sequenced in a study of cytomegalovirus exposure and HLA in healthy donors. PCR used 60 Vbeta primers and 13 Jbeta primers. Only in-frame clones appear in the TCRdb table, and some are missing; sequencing was by immunoSEQ multiplex PCR. The data contain 150,000 to 200,000 clones, around 80% of them seen just once; the ten biggest clones take up 1%. Sequenced: PBMCs. The receptor set was obtained from a woman in her fifties or sixties in good health and CMV-seropositive.

Written as DNA, the CDR3 is TGTGCCAGCAGCCCCGCGTCCTATGGCTACACCTTC. This codes for CASSPASYGYTF. This sequence joins TRBV28 and TRBJ1-2, with D hard to call. This CDR3 is built from 12 residues. The germline V and J ends were trimmed by 6 bases and 4 bases, with 9 bases remaining between them. CDR1 is MDHEN and CDR2 is SYDVKM in the germline V gene.

This chain links TRBV11-1 with TRBJ2-7; D remains ambiguous. The CDR3 has 13 residues. V gave up 5 bases and J gave up 4 bases, with 12 bases separating them. Germline values: CDR1 SGHAT, CDR2 FQDESV (reference sequence). This CDR3 is CASSPDIQYEQYF. The CDR3 nucleotides are TGTGCCAGCAGCCCCGACATTCAATACGAGCAGTACTTC.

The gene calls are TRBV19 and TRBJ1-2; 8 nucleotides align to TRBD1. V lost 9 bases and J lost 3; bases outside the gene matches: 18. The CDR3 sequence is 17 residues long. Germline V gene data show CDR1 as LNHDA and CDR2 as SQIVND (reference sequence). The CDR3 nucleotides read TGTGCCAGCGCTTCCATAACCTCAGGGGGCGATCACTATGGCTACACCTTC. Translating gives CASASITSGGDHYGYTF.

The J gene is TRBJ2-5, the V gene TRBV6-5; weak D call: TRBD1 (6 bases). Deletions cut 5 bases from V and 5 bases from J, with 12 bases between. Germline values: CDR1 MNHEY, CDR2 SVGAGI. CDR3 size: 13 residues. The CDR3 spells CASSHRARETQYF. CDR3 bases: TGTGCCAGCAGTCACAGGGCTCGGGAGACCCAGTACTTC.

There are a few counts of this clone. The rearrangement uses TRBV27 and TRBJ2-2; D possibly corresponds to TRBD1 (6 bases). The CDR3 length is 16 residues. Trimming took off 4 bases at V and 1 base at J, with 13 bases between the two ends. CDR1 is MNHEY, CDR2 SMNVEV, per germline (reference sequence). Here the CDR3 DNA reads TGTGCCAGCAGTTCCTCGGGACAAGTGAACACCGGGGAGCTGTTTTTT. Protein: CASSSSGQVNTGELFF.